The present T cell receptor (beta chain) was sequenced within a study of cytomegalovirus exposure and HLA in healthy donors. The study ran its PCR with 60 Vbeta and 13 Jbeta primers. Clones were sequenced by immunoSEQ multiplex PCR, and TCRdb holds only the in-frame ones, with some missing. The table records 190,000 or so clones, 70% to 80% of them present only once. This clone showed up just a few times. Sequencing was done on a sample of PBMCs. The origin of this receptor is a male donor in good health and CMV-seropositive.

The CDR3, as DNA: TGTGCCAGCAGCCAAGGACTAGCGGGGCCCTTTCGGACCGGGGAGCTGTTTTTT. It codes for CASSQGLAGPFRTGELFF. J is TRBJ2-2 and V is TRBV4-2, with 11 bases aligning to TRBD2. This CDR3 comprises 18 residues. Germline-derived CDR1 and CDR2 are LGHNA and YNFKEQ. The ends lost 1 base at V and 5 bases at J; junction bases unmatched: 9.